This section outlines one T cell receptor beta chain sequence together with its context. This clonotype turned up a few times. Its binding antigen is unknown. Base-call qualities are not available, and no considerably larger clone is one nucleotide away. Set within a cohort of healthcare workers in London, UK, this nested case-control study involved weekly PCR testing of nasopharyngeal swabs along with blood sampling. Healthcare workers were recruited during the week of the UK lockdown, between 23 and 31 March 2020, and followed weekly for up to roughly 16 weeks. This sample is drawn from a study of early T cells in non-severe SARS-CoV-2 infection (dated by TCRdb to the early 2020s). Context from the whole study: TCR sequencing used bulk RNA from unsorted whole blood, so alpha and beta chains could not be paired. What the work shows at the level of the full study, not this receptor alone: VDJdb matching was skewed toward anti-spike CD8 responses and likely underestimated virus-specific expansions by missing private and CD4 specificities.

Preparation of the library involved 5' RACE. Sequencing was carried out with a NextSeq 500. To correct for sequencing error and PCR bias, the TCR library protocol tagged individual cDNA molecules with unique molecular identifiers. Sequencing covered both TCR alpha and beta chains, and within each sample the abundances of alpha and beta sequences were tightly co-correlated. The published analysis was carried out like this. Decombinator V4 was used to annotate TCR sequences for V gene, J gene and CDR3. TCRs were defined as expanded if a significant change between any two time points was detected under a Poisson model with p below 0.0001. Abundances of TCRs were expressed as counts per million after normalisation to the total number of TCRs sequenced in each sample. TRAV1-2 paired with TRAJ12, TRAJ20 or TRAJ33 defined MAIT TCRs, while TRAV10 paired with TRAJ18 defined iNKT TCRs. VDJdb, accessed 1 November 2021, was searched for CMV, EBV and SARS-CoV-2 annotated TCRs, excluding TCRs annotated for multiple antigens. TCRdb trimmed the raw reads at Q25, called clones with MiXCR and kept productive beta chains. Identical CDR3 protein sequences are pooled into one entry, listed with their most common genes and DNA. The V and J calls come from TCRdb's annotation, not from the publication. The sample table lists tens of thousands of distinct CDR3 sequences, around 4.2% of them with a count of one. The ten biggest clones cover around 4.4% of the sample.

Reading the germline V gene gives CDR1 MNHNS and CDR2 SASEGT. Spanning cysteine to phenylalanine, the CDR3 consists of 14 amino acids. Only CDR3 DNA remains: 42 bases, in frame from the first base. V is cut back by 4 bases and J by 4 bases, with 1 base in the junction unmatched. Input material: whole blood. The sequence was collected from an adult who was a healthcare worker with PCR-confirmed SARS-CoV-2 infection or an uninfected control (not recorded which). The V and J segments used are TRBV6-1 and TRBJ2-5; TRBD2 aligns with 12 central bases. The DNA sequence follows: TGTGCCAGCAGTGCGACTAGCGGGAGAGAGACCCAGTACTTC. Its translation reads: CASSATSGRETQYF.